The 24 T cell receptor beta chains below were found in one sample sequenced in a study of blood T cell repertoires in COVID-19. Repertoires were generated with immunoSEQ multiplex PCR, while TCRdb's copy carries only in-frame clones and drops some. The sample includes 100,000 to 150,000 clones, approximately 81% of them seen just once. Sequenced input: peripheral blood. The receptors shown here come from a woman in her thirties who had recovered from COVID-19.

This chain's CDR3 is CASSLYSNEKLFF. The CDR3, as DNA: TGTGCCAGCAGTTTATACAGCAATGAAAAACTGTTTTTT. V is TRBV12-3 or TRBV12-4 and J is TRBJ1-4; D remains ambiguous. V lost 2 bases and J lost 5, with 6 bases in between. CDR3 length: 13 residues.

The chain carries TRBV28 and TRBJ2-7; no definite D call. V was cut by 6 bases and J by 2 bases, with 5 bases left in between. This CDR3 contains 11 residues. Germline V CDR1 and CDR2: MDHEN, SYDVKM. In nucleotides, the CDR3 is TGTGCCAGCAGCCGAGCCTACGAGCAGTACTTC. This gives the protein CASSRAYEQYF.

The V call is TRBV30, the J call TRBJ2-7; D is perhaps TRBD2 (5 bases). Between the trimmed V and J ends, which lost 1 base and 3 bases, there was a span of 7 bases. The CDR3 has 12 residues. Germline V gives CDR1 GTSNPN, CDR2 SVGIG (reference sequence). The CDR3 region is CAWSELGYEQYF. The DNA of the CDR3 is TGTGCCTGGAGTGAACTAGGCTACGAGCAGTACTTC. Drawing the rest from reference TRBV30 and TRBJ2-7, the complete variable domain is SQTIHQWPATLVQPVGSPLSLECTVEGTSNPNLYWYRQAAGRGLQLLFYSVGIGQISSEVPQNLSASRPQDRQFILSSKKLLLSDSGFYLCAWSELGYEQYFGPGTRLTVT.

The chain links TRBV2 to TRBJ1-1; 8 bases map to TRBD1. This CDR3 region has 12 residues. V shed 8 bases, J shed 7 bases, and the junction held 6 bases outside the gene matches. The germline V gene encodes CDR1 SNHLY and CDR2 FYNNEI. The CDR3 coding sequence is TGTGCCAGCGGACAGGGACCCCTTGAAGCTTTCTTT. Its protein product is CASGQGPLEAFF.

The rearrangement joins TRBV9 to TRBJ2-7; D uncertain. The CDR3 consists of 13 residues. V dropped 0 bases and J dropped 6 bases, with 10 bases sitting between them. Germline CDR1 and CDR2: SGDLS and YYNGEE. The CDR3 sequence: CASSVAENAEQYF. The CDR3 nucleotides read TGTGCCAGCAGCGTAGCTGAGAATGCCGAGCAGTACTTC.

The V and J genes are TRBV9 and TRBJ2-3, with no clear D. The CDR3 has 15 residues. The V and J ends lost 3 bases and 0 bases respectively, with 11 bases between them. The germline gives CDR1 SGDLS, CDR2 YYNGEE. The CDR3 DNA is TGTGCCAGCAGCGCCCACACGACTAGCACAGATACGCAGTATTTT. Translation: CASSAHTTSTDTQYF.

The chain links TRBV18 to TRBJ1-6; 9 bases agree with TRBD1. With 6 bases clipped from V and 7 bases from J, the junction kept 4 bases outside the gene matches. Germline V CDR1 and CDR2: KGHSH, LQKENI. This CDR3 is built from 14 residues. CDR3 DNA sequence: TGTGCCAGCTCCCCCGGGACAGGGAATTCACCCCTCCACTTT. Translating gives CASSPGTGNSPLHF.

The chain couples TRBV27 to TRBJ2-2; a weak D match, TRBD1 (5 bases). Germline CDR1 reads MNHEY; CDR2 reads SMNVEV (reference sequence). The V end was cut by 1 base, the J end by 4 bases, with 13 bases between. The CDR3 has 16 amino acids. DNA for the CDR3: TGTGCCAGCAGTTTATATGGGGAAGGGGTCACCGGGGAGCTGTTTTTT. Amino acid sequence: CASSLYGEGVTGELFF.

This chain links TRBV19 with TRBJ1-3, with no clear D. CDR1 and CDR2 from the germline V gene are LNHDA and SQIVND (reference sequence). The V and J ends lost 3 bases and 2 bases respectively, with 14 bases between them. This CDR3 region has 16 residues. The CDR3 region has the DNA TGTGCCAGTAGTATGATGATCGGGCGGGCTGGAAACACCATATATTTT. Encoded protein: CASSMMIGRAGNTIYF.

This clone was seen once. V is TRBV7-3 and J is TRBJ2-2; 8 bases align to TRBD1. The germline CDR1 and CDR2 sequences are SGHTA and FQGTGA. CDR3 length equals 14 residues. V shed 6 bases, J shed 4 bases, and the junction held 4 bases outside the gene matches. The CDR3 loop is CASRDTGGTGELFF. CDR3 nucleotide sequence: TGTGCCAGCAGAGATACAGGGGGCACCGGGGAGCTGTTTTTT.

This chain links TRBV30 with TRBJ1-4, with 7 bases that match TRBD1. CDR1 and CDR2 from the germline V gene are GTSNPN and SVGIG (reference sequence). CDR3 length: 15 residues. J lost 5 bases, V lost 0 bases, and 6 bases had no gene match. The CDR3 spells CAWSVKGAGNEKLFF. As DNA, the CDR3 is TGTGCCTGGAGTGTAAAGGGGGCAGGGAATGAAAAACTGTTTTTT.

The chain is built from TRBV3-1 (or the pseudogene TRBV3-2) and TRBJ2-7, with D maybe TRBD2 (6 bases). This CDR3 is built from 16 residues. Per germline, CDR1 LGHDT and CDR2 YNNKEL (reference sequence). V lost 3 bases and J 0 bases, leaving 15 bases between the germline ends. CDR3 region: CASSHGRLGVSYEQYF. The CDR3 coding sequence is TGTGCCAGCAGCCACGGGAGATTAGGAGTCTCCTACGAGCAGTACTTC.

The rearrangement links TRBV29-1 to TRBJ1-3; no reliable D call. Looked up from germline, CDR1 is SQVTM and CDR2 is ANQGSEA. The CDR3 contains 14 residues. V was cut by 6 bases and J by 0 bases, with 12 bases left in between. In DNA form, the CDR3 reads TGCAGCGTCTCCGCTAGACTCTCTGGAAACACCATATATTTT. It is translated as CSVSARLSGNTIYF.

This chain joins TRBV27 and TRBJ1-5, with TRBD1 matching over 9 bases. J was trimmed by 4 bases and V by 9 bases; bases with no gene match: 7. The CDR3 runs 14 residues. Germline CDR1 and CDR2: MNHEY and SMNVEV (reference sequence). The CDR3 coding sequence is TGTGCCAGTTCACGGACAGGGGTTAATCAGCCCCAGCATTTT. Translating it yields CASSRTGVNQPQHF.

The V gene is TRBV27, the J gene TRBJ1-1, with D tentatively TRBD1 (5 bases). CDR1 and CDR2 from the germline V gene are MNHEY and SMNVEV (reference sequence). Trimming took 8 bases from V and 1 from J, leaving 11 bases between them. The CDR3 runs to 13 residues. The CDR3 is CASAYGQNTEAFF. The CDR3 DNA sequence: TGTGCCAGCGCTTACGGACAGAACACTGAAGCTTTCTTT.

A remark on this clone: Other DNA variants within this sample encode the same CDR3. The chain recombines TRBV5-4 with TRBJ2-3, with 8 bases aligning to TRBD2. This CDR3 has 16 amino acids. V gave up 2 bases and J gave up 2 bases; unmatched junction bases: 7. The germline V gene encodes CDR1 SGHNT and CDR2 YYREEE (reference sequence). The CDR3, as DNA: TGTGCCAGCAGCTTAGTAGCGGGACTTCCCACAGATACGCAGTATTTT. This codes for CASSLVAGLPTDTQYF.

The gene calls are TRBV11-3 and TRBJ2-7, with D possibly being TRBD2 (6 bases). Germline V gene data show CDR1 as SGHNT and CDR2 as YENEEA. V lost 4 bases and J lost 5, with 12 bases in between. The CDR3 runs 13 residues. The CDR3 region has the DNA TGTGCCAGCAGCTACGGGACGGGGGACGAGCAGTACTTC. It codes for CASSYGTGDEQYF.

The V call is TRBV9, the J call TRBJ2-5; TRBD1 aligns across 7 bases. With 0 bases clipped from V and 5 bases from J, the junction kept 4 bases outside the gene matches. There are 14 residues in the CDR3. CDR1 is SGDLS and CDR2 is YYNGEE in the germline V gene. The DNA for the CDR3 is TGTGCCAGCAGCGTAGCACAGGGGTACGAGACCCAGTACTTC. It yields the protein CASSVAQGYETQYF.

The chain employs TRBV28 and TRBJ1-2; no definite D call. Trimming removed 6 bases from V and 5 bases from J, with 7 bases in between. The length of the CDR3 is 11 residues. The germline V gene has CDR1 MDHEN and CDR2 SYDVKM. The CDR3 DNA sequence: TGTGCCAGCAGCCAATTGTATGGCTACACCTTC. It is translated as CASSQLYGYTF.

This chain uses TRBV29-1 with TRBJ2-1; 7 bases line up with TRBD1. The CDR3 loop spans 12 amino acids. V shed 6 bases and J 8 bases; nucleotides not matched to a gene: 7. Germline lookup yields CDR1 SQVTM and CDR2 ANQGSEA. The CDR3 DNA sequence: TGCAGCGTAAGGACAGGATGGGATGAGCAGTTCTTC. This sequence encodes CSVRTGWDEQFF.

The genes are TRBV12-3 or TRBV12-4 and TRBJ1-1; D unresolved. The CDR3 covers 11 residues. Trimming pared 6 bases from V and 6 bases from J, leaving 8 bases between. CDR3 loop: CASSRTSEAFF. The CDR3 DNA reads as TGTGCCAGCAGCCGGACTTCTGAAGCTTTCTTT.

This chain links TRBV12-3 or TRBV12-4 with TRBJ1-1; TRBD1 might be the D (5 bases). V shed 5 bases and J shed 4 bases, with 8 bases lying between them. This CDR3 region has 12 residues. The CDR3 loop is CASSTQVTEAFF. The DNA of the CDR3 is TGTGCCAGCAGTACACAGGTCACTGAAGCTTTCTTT.

The chain links TRBV23-1 to TRBJ2-2; weak D call: TRBD1 (6 bases). TRBV23-1 is an ORF for which the function is uncertain. V was trimmed by 0 bases and J by 6 bases, leaving 11 bases between them. The CDR3 has 15 amino acids. The DNA of the CDR3 is TGCGCCAGCAGTCAATCAGGGGGTTTCGCCGGGGAGCTGTTTTTT. It translates to CASSQSGGFAGELFF.

V usage is TRBV2 and J usage is TRBJ2-2; a possible D gene is TRBD1 (5 bases). V was trimmed by 0 bases and J by 1 base, leaving 12 bases between them. This CDR3 comprises 17 residues. Germline V lookup: CDR1 SNHLY, CDR2 FYNNEI. CDR3 coding DNA: TGTGCCAGCAGTGAAGCAAAGACAGCTCGGAACACCGGGGAGCTGTTTTTT. Its protein is CASSEAKTARNTGELFF.